These T cell receptor beta chains were read from a single sample in a study of OX40 agonist ivuxolimab in advanced cancers. Assay used: immunoSEQ multiplex PCR; TCRdb lists only in-frame clones, some missing. The table shows approximately 90,000 clones, with about 90% occurring only once. The sample consisted of CD4+ or CD8+ T cells sorted from blood, taken in a trial of the OX40 agonist ivuxolimab. Receptors were obtained from an adult with an advanced solid tumor such as melanoma, head and neck, liver or kidney cancer. CDR3s include the opening cysteine and the closing phenylalanine or tryptophan. The order of the fields is V gene, J gene, D gene, clone size, CDR3 protein, CDR3 DNA. D genes are given only for firm matches. For some rows the clone size is stated as once, few or many, or as a class when expanded; others skip it.

TRBV7-6	TRBJ2-5	.	.	CASSRRGAWETQYF	TGTGCCAGCAGCCGCAGGGGCGCTTGGGAGACCCAGTACTTC
TRBV5-1	TRBJ1-3	.	.	CASSFREGTGGNTIYF	TGCGCCAGCAGCTTCCGCGAAGGGACGGGAGGAAACACCATATATTTT
TRBV5-1	TRBJ2-1	.	.	CASSPNPGEQFF	TGCGCCAGCAGCCCGAATCCGGGCGAGCAGTTCTTC
TRBV28	TRBJ1-5	TRBD1	.	CASSQGTGRLGQPQHF	TGTGCCAGCAGCCAAGGGACAGGTCGCCTGGGTCAGCCCCAGCATTTT
TRBV12-5	TRBJ1-2	.	.	CASGLTGLYGYTF	TGTGCTAGTGGTTTGACAGGGCTCTATGGCTACACCTTC
TRBV6-1	TRBJ2-5	TRBD1	.	CASSETGTVQETQYF	TGTGCCAGCAGTGAAACGGGGACAGTACAAGAGACCCAGTACTTC
TRBV28	TRBJ2-1	.	.	CASRVTGYNEQFF	TGTGCCAGCAGGGTGACAGGTTACAATGAGCAGTTCTTC
TRBV7-2	TRBJ2-5	.	.	CASSQMIGVAETQYF	TGTGCCAGCAGCCAGATGATAGGGGTGGCGGAGACCCAGTACTTC
TRBV19	TRBJ2-7	.	.	CASSTQDGYEQYF	TGTGCCAGTAGTACCCAGGACGGGTACGAGCAGTACTTC
TRBV15	TRBJ1-2	TRBD1	.	CATSRGQGDGYTF	TGTGCCACCAGCAGAGGACAGGGCGATGGCTACACCTTC
TRBV5-1	TRBJ1-1	TRBD1	.	CASSLDGQVGNTEAFF	TGCGCCAGCAGCTTGGATGGACAGGTTGGAAACACTGAAGCTTTCTTT
TRBV7-2	TRBJ2-1	TRBD2	.	CASSFLAGVSHNEQFF	TGTGCCAGCAGCTTTTTAGCGGGAGTCTCCCACAATGAGCAGTTCTTC
TRBV2	TRBJ2-3	TRBD2	.	CASRLLAGVTDTQYF	TGTGCCAGCAGGTTACTAGCGGGAGTAACAGATACGCAGTATTTT
TRBV28	TRBJ1-5	.	few	CASTGVNQPQHF	TGTGCCAGCACAGGGGTTAATCAGCCCCAGCATTTT
TRBV19	TRBJ2-2	TRBD1	once	CASSSGPWTGVRAGELFF	TGTGCCAGTAGTTCGGGACCCTGGACAGGGGTCAGGGCCGGGGAGCTGTTTTTT
TRBV28	TRBJ1-2	TRBD1	.	CASLVPPGDSVNYGYTF	TGTGCCAGCTTAGTTCCCCCCGGGGACAGCGTGAACTATGGCTACACCTTC
TRBV7-2	TRBJ2-2	TRBD2	.	CASSPASGTGELFF	TGTGCCAGCAGCCCAGCTAGCGGAACCGGGGAGCTGTTTTTT
TRBV14	TRBJ2-7	.	once	CASSQELFYEQYF	TGTGCCAGCAGCCAAGAACTCTTCTACGAGCAGTACTTC
TRBV7-8	TRBJ1-2	.	.	CASSSLGRGLVYGYTF	TGTGCCAGCAGCTCCCTGGGCCGGGGCCTCGTTTATGGCTACACCTTC
TRBV5-1	TRBJ2-1	TRBD1	once	CASSLGQAPGFF	TGCGCCAGCAGCCTAGGACAGGCGCCGGGGTTCTTC
TRBV5-1	TRBJ1-1	.	.	CASSPQGSYTEAFF	TGCGCCAGCAGCCCACAGGGTAGCTACACTGAAGCTTTCTTT
TRBV28	TRBJ1-5	TRBD1	.	CATASGQGGNQPQHF	TGTGCCACCGCCTCCGGACAGGGGGGAAATCAGCCCCAGCATTTT
TRBV7-2	TRBJ2-7	.	.	CASTSSSGPYEQYF	TGTGCCAGCACCTCCTCTTCGGGCCCCTACGAGCAGTACTTC
TRBV15	TRBJ1-4	.	.	CATSRDRYSSNEKLFF	TGTGCCACCAGCAGAGATCGGTACAGTAGTAATGAAAAACTGTTTTTT
TRBV28	TRBJ1-5	.	.	CASSPINQPQHF	TGTGCCAGCAGTCCCATTAATCAGCCCCAGCATTTT
TRBV27	TRBJ2-3	.	.	CASGLRPRPNTQYF	TGTGCCAGCGGCCTACGCCCCCGACCCAATACGCAGTATTTT
TRBV11-2	TRBJ2-5	TRBD2	.	CASWLGLAGGKETQYF	TGTGCCAGCTGGCTTGGACTAGCGGGAGGAAAAGAGACCCAGTACTTC
TRBV5-1	TRBJ2-6	TRBD1	.	CASSLGDRGRSFSGANVLTF	TGCGCCAGCAGCTTGGGGGACAGGGGAAGGTCCTTCTCTGGGGCCAACGTCCTGACTTTC
TRBV6-5	TRBJ2-2	.	.	CASSYQPDSGELFF	TGTGCCAGCAGTTACCAACCAGACAGCGGGGAGCTGTTTTTT
TRBV2	TRBJ2-1	.	.	CASNRGPSSYNEQFF	TGTGCCAGCAACCGCGGGCCCAGCTCCTACAATGAGCAGTTCTTC
TRBV28	TRBJ2-1	TRBD2	.	CASSQTSGRAGEQFF	TGTGCCAGCAGTCAAACTAGCGGGAGGGCCGGTGAGCAGTTCTTC
TRBV30	TRBJ2-7	TRBD1	.	CAWSPGTGPYEQYF	TGTGCCTGGAGTCCAGGGACAGGTCCCTACGAGCAGTACTTC
TRBV5-1	TRBJ1-2	.	.	CASSRGAGQTNYGYTF	TGCGCCAGCAGCCGGGGTGCAGGGCAAACGAACTATGGCTACACCTTC
TRBV9	TRBJ2-3	.	.	CASSVGPWASTDTQYF	TGTGCCAGCAGCGTTGGTCCGTGGGCTAGCACAGATACGCAGTATTTT
TRBV7-2	TRBJ2-7	.	many	CASENYGIPEQYF	TGTGCCAGCGAGAATTACGGGATTCCCGAGCAGTACTTC
TRBV29-1	TRBJ2-7	TRBD1	.	CSAQSTGVYEQYF	TGCAGCGCCCAAAGTACAGGGGTCTACGAGCAGTACTTC
TRBV9	TRBJ2-2	.	.	CASKGTDPNTGELFF	TGTGCCAGCAAAGGGACGGACCCAAACACCGGGGAGCTGTTTTTT
TRBV5-1	TRBJ2-2	.	.	CASSLQPGTNTGELFF	TGCGCCAGCAGCTTGCAGCCGGGGACGAACACCGGGGAGCTGTTTTTT
TRBV11-2	TRBJ2-3	TRBD2	.	CASSQGLANTDTQYF	TGTGCCAGCAGCCAGGGACTAGCGAACACAGATACGCAGTATTTT
TRBV27	TRBJ2-7	TRBD1	once	CASSPGGQGSYEQYF	TGTGCCAGCAGTCCCGGGGGACAGGGCTCCTACGAGCAGTACTTC
TRBV28	TRBJ2-7	TRBD1	once	CASSTPSGTGYGEQYF	TGTGCCAGCAGTACCCCCTCCGGGACAGGGTATGGCGAGCAGTACTTC
TRBV18	TRBJ2-1	.	.	CASSRSILTGSYNEQFF	TGTGCCAGCTCACGATCGATACTGACTGGCTCCTACAATGAGCAGTTCTTC
TRBV18	TRBJ1-1	.	.	CASGERTRNTEAFF	TGTGCCAGCGGAGAAAGGACACGTAACACTGAAGCTTTCTTT
TRBV19	TRBJ1-2	.	.	CASGFENYGYTF	TGTGCCAGCGGGTTCGAAAACTATGGCTACACCTTC
TRBV29-1	TRBJ2-1	.	.	CSVLGQWVNEQFF	TGCAGCGTTCTTGGACAGTGGGTCAATGAGCAGTTCTTC
TRBV6-1	TRBJ1-2	.	.	CASRRDISPNYGYTF	TGTGCCAGCAGACGGGACATCTCCCCTAACTATGGCTACACCTTC